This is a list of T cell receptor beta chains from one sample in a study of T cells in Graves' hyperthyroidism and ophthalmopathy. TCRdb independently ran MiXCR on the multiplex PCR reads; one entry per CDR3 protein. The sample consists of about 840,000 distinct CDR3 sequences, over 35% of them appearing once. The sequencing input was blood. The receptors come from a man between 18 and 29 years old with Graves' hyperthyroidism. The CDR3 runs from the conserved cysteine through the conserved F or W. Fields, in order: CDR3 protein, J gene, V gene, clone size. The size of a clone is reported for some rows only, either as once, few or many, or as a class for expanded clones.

cdr3_aa: CASSLDGSSSPLHF
j_call: TRBJ1-6
v_call: TRBV12-3/TRBV12-4
clone_size: NA

cdr3_aa: CASRVGGTNEKLFF
j_call: TRBJ1-4
v_call: TRBV7-6
clone_size: NA

cdr3_aa: CASSDTQGAQETQYF
j_call: TRBJ2-5
v_call: TRBV25-1
clone_size: NA

cdr3_aa: CASSREGGRFGANVLTF
j_call: TRBJ2-6
v_call: TRBV19
clone_size: few

cdr3_aa: CATSRDARTGDPRYGNQPQHF
j_call: TRBJ1-5
v_call: TRBV15
clone_size: many

cdr3_aa: CASSYLGRTGELFF
j_call: TRBJ2-2
v_call: TRBV12-3/TRBV12-4
clone_size: once

cdr3_aa: CASRPGQGARGEQYF
j_call: TRBJ2-7
v_call: TRBV7-2
clone_size: NA

cdr3_aa: CSVNSGTWDEQYF
j_call: TRBJ2-7
v_call: TRBV29-1
clone_size: NA

cdr3_aa: CASSLSEGLEETQYF
j_call: TRBJ2-5
v_call: TRBV5-1
clone_size: few

cdr3_aa: CSVGGREETQYF
j_call: TRBJ2-5
v_call: TRBV29-1
clone_size: many

cdr3_aa: CASSDAGGNGYTF
j_call: TRBJ1-2
v_call: TRBV2
clone_size: many

cdr3_aa: CASSESVDRAYEQYF
j_call: TRBJ2-7
v_call: TRBV6-1
clone_size: NA

cdr3_aa: CASPKVVADTQYF
j_call: TRBJ2-3
v_call: TRBV2
clone_size: NA

cdr3_aa: CASRIWGNEKLFF
j_call: TRBJ1-4
v_call: TRBV7-2
clone_size: NA

cdr3_aa: CATSRDDKGLAF
j_call: TRBJ2-6
v_call: TRBV15
clone_size: NA

cdr3_aa: CASSRTGKGSYEQYF
j_call: TRBJ2-7
v_call: TRBV7-6
clone_size: NA

cdr3_aa: CASSPVAGEDQPQHF
j_call: TRBJ1-5
v_call: TRBV5-1
clone_size: NA

cdr3_aa: CASSEGMNYGYTF
j_call: TRBJ1-2
v_call: TRBV25-1
clone_size: many

cdr3_aa: CATSRDRSGRGNQPQHF
j_call: TRBJ1-5
v_call: TRBV15
clone_size: NA

cdr3_aa: CASSQVIAEQPQHF
j_call: TRBJ1-5
v_call: TRBV4-1
clone_size: few

cdr3_aa: CASSLEIRRPLHF
j_call: TRBJ1-6
v_call: TRBV7-2
clone_size: NA

cdr3_aa: CASSQEWAKGYTF
j_call: TRBJ1-2
v_call: TRBV9
clone_size: NA

cdr3_aa: CASSQGSYQPQHF
j_call: TRBJ1-5
v_call: TRBV7-6
clone_size: few

cdr3_aa: CASSRPRDGGYTF
j_call: TRBJ1-2
v_call: TRBV10-3
clone_size: NA

cdr3_aa: CSARRQHTGELYF
j_call: TRBJ2-7
v_call: TRBV20-1
clone_size: NA

cdr3_aa: CASSVTGGEYEQYF
j_call: TRBJ2-7
v_call: TRBV7-9
clone_size: many

cdr3_aa: CASSLPRAGPHGYTF
j_call: TRBJ1-2
v_call: TRBV12-3/TRBV12-4
clone_size: many

cdr3_aa: CASSATGTLSTGELFF
j_call: TRBJ2-2
v_call: TRBV9
clone_size: few

cdr3_aa: CASVGAATTGELFF
j_call: TRBJ2-2
v_call: TRBV2
clone_size: NA

cdr3_aa: CASSQDAGASRFYEQYF
j_call: TRBJ2-7
v_call: TRBV7-9
clone_size: NA

cdr3_aa: CATSDYHNQETRYF
j_call: TRBJ2-5
v_call: TRBV24-1
clone_size: NA

cdr3_aa: CASMGGVSTEAFF
j_call: TRBJ1-1
v_call: TRBV10-2
clone_size: many

cdr3_aa: CASSLEQGASNQPQHF
j_call: TRBJ1-5
v_call: TRBV7-6
clone_size: many

cdr3_aa: CASSLDEGRTGELFF
j_call: TRBJ2-2
v_call: TRBV5-1
clone_size: NA

cdr3_aa: CSVISPATPEAFF
j_call: TRBJ1-1
v_call: TRBV29-1
clone_size: many

cdr3_aa: CASSLGADTIYF
j_call: TRBJ1-3
v_call: TRBV12-3/TRBV12-4
clone_size: few

cdr3_aa: CASSASGGAGETQYF
j_call: TRBJ2-5
v_call: TRBV9
clone_size: many

cdr3_aa: CASSSPGQEIQETQYF
j_call: TRBJ2-5
v_call: TRBV5-5
clone_size: NA

cdr3_aa: CSVGGRNYGYTF
j_call: TRBJ1-2
v_call: TRBV29-1
clone_size: NA

cdr3_aa: CASRDYLTYEQYF
j_call: TRBJ2-7
v_call: TRBV11-2
clone_size: NA

cdr3_aa: CSAPTGLDNTGELFF
j_call: TRBJ2-2
v_call: TRBV20-1
clone_size: many

cdr3_aa: CAISRDRGRLRREHF
j_call: TRBJ1-5
v_call: TRBV10-3
clone_size: NA

cdr3_aa: CASSPGRSGNTIYF
j_call: TRBJ1-3
v_call: TRBV6-5
clone_size: few

cdr3_aa: CSGGTGYEQYF
j_call: TRBJ2-7
v_call: TRBV29-1
clone_size: NA

cdr3_aa: CASSLQDTEAFF
j_call: TRBJ1-1
v_call: TRBV25-1
clone_size: many

cdr3_aa: CATSKGGATEAFF
j_call: TRBJ1-1
v_call: TRBV10-3
clone_size: few

cdr3_aa: CAISAGLAAYEQYF
j_call: TRBJ2-7
v_call: TRBV10-3
clone_size: many

cdr3_aa: CASINESGPNYGYTF
j_call: TRBJ1-2
v_call: TRBV2
clone_size: many

cdr3_aa: CASSAWQFLTDEQYF
j_call: TRBJ2-7
v_call: TRBV25-1
clone_size: many